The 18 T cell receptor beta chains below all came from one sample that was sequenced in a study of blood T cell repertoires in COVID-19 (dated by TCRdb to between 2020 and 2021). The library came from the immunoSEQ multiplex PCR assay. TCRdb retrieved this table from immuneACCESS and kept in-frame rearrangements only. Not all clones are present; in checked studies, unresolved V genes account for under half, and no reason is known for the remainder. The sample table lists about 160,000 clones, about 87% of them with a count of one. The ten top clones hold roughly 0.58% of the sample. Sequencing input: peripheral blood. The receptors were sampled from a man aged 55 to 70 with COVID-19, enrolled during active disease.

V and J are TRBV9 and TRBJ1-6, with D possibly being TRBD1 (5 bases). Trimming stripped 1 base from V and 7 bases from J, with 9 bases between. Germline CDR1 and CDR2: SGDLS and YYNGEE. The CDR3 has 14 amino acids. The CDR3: CASSVRQTNSPLHF. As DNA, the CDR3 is TGTGCCAGCAGCGTAAGACAGACAAATTCACCCCTCCACTTT.

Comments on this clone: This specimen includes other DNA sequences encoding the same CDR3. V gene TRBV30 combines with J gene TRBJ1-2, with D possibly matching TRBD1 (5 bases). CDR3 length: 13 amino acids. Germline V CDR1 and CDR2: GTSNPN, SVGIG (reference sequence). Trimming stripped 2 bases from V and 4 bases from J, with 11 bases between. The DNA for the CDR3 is TGTGCCTGGAGTCGTGACAGACCCTATGGCTACACCTTC. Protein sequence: CAWSRDRPYGYTF.

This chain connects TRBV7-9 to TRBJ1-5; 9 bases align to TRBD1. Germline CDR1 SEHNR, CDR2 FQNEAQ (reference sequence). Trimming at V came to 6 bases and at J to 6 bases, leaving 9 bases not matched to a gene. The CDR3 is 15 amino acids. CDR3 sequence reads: CASSRGQGTAQPQHF. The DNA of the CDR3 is TGTGCCAGCAGTAGGGGACAGGGAACAGCTCAGCCCCAGCATTTT.

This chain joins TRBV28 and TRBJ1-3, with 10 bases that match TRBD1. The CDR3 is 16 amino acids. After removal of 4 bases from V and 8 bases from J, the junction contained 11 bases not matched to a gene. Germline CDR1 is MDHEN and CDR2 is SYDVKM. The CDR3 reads CASSSVRDRGLDTIYF. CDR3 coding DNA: TGTGCCAGCAGTTCCGTACGGGACAGGGGTTTGGACACCATATATTTT.

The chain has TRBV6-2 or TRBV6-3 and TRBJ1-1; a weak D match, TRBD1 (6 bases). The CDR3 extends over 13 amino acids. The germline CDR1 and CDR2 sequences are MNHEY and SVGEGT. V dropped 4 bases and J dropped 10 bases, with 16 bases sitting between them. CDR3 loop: CASSSGTTLRAFF. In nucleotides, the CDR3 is TGTGCCAGCAGTTCCGGGACAACTCTACGAGCTTTCTTT.

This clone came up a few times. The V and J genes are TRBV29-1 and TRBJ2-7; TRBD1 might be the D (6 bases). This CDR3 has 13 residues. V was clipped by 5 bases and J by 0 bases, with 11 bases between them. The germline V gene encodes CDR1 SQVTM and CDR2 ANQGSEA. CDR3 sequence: CSVPGHTSYEQYF. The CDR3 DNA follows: TGCAGCGTTCCGGGACATACCTCCTACGAGCAGTACTTC.

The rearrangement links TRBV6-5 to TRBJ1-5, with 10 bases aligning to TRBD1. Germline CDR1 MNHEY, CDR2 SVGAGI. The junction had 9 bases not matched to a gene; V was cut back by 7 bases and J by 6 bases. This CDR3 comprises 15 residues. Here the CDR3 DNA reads TGTGCCAGCACTCTACGACAGGGGGCAAGTCAGCCCCAGCATTTT. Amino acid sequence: CASTLRQGASQPQHF.

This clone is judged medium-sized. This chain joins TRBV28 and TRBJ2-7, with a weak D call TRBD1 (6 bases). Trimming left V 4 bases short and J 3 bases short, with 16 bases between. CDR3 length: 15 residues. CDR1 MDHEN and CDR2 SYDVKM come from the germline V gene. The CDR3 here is CASSWSQGQIYEQYF. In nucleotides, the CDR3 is TGTGCCAGCAGTTGGTCCCAAGGACAGATCTACGAGCAGTACTTC.

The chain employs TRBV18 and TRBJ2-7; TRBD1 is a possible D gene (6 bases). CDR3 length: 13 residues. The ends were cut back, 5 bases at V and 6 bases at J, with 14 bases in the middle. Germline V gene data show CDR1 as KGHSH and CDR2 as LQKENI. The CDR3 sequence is CASSTTQGSEQYF. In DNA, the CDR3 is TGTGCCAGCTCAACAACACAGGGTTCCGAGCAGTACTTC. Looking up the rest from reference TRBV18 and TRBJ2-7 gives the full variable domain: NAGVMQNPRHLVRRRGQEARLRCSPMKGHSHVYWYRQLPEEGLKFMVYLQKENIIDESGMPKERFSAEFPKEGPSILRIQQVVRGDSAAYFCASSTTQGSEQYFGPGTRLTVT.

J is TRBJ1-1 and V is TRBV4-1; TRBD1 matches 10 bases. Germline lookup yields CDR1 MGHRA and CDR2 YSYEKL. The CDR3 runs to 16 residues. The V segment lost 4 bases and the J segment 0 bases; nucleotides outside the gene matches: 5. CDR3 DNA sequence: TGCGCCAGCAGCCGCGGGACAGGGGCCATGAACACTGAAGCTTTCTTT. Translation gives CASSRGTGAMNTEAFF.

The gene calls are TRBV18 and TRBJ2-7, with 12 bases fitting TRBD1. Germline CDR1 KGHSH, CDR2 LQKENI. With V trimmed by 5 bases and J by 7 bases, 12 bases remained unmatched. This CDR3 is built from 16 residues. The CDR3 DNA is TGTGCCAGCTCATCAGAACCGGGACAGGGGGCGTCAGAGCAGTACTTC. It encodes CASSSEPGQGASEQYF.

In DNA form, the CDR3 reads TGTGCCAGCTTCGGTAAGGGGGACCACTACAATGAGCAGTTCTTC. Translating gives CASFGKGDHYNEQFF. The genes are TRBV2 and TRBJ2-1, with D possibly TRBD1 on 6 matching bases. CDR3 length: 15 amino acids. Germline CDR1 SNHLY, CDR2 FYNNEI. The germline V and J ends were trimmed by 8 bases and 3 bases, with 17 bases remaining between them.

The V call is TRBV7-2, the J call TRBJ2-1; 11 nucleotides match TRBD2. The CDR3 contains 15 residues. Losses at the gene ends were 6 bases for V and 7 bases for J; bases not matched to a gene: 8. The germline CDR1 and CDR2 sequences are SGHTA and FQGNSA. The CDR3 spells CASRHPGLAVNEQFF. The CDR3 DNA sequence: TGTGCCAGCAGACATCCGGGACTAGCGGTGAATGAGCAGTTCTTC.

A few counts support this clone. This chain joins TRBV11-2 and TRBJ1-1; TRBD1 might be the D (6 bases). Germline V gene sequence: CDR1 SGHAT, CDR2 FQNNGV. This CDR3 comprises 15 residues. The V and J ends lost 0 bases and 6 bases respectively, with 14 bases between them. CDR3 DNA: TGTGCCAGCAGCTTAGAGCAGGGGCGCGGAGCTGAAGCTTTCTTT. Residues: CASSLEQGRGAEAFF.

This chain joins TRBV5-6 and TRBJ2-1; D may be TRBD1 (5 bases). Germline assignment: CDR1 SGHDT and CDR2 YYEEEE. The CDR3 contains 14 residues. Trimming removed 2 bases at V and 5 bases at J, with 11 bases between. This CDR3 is CASSFRAANNEQFF. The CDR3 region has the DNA TGTGCCAGCAGCTTCAGGGCAGCCAACAATGAGCAGTTCTTC.

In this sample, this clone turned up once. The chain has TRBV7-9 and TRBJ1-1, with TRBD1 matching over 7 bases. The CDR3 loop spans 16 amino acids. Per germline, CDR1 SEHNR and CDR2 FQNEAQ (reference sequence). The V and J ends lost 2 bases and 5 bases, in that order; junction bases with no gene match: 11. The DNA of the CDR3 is TGTGCCAGCAGCTTACCTAGACAGGGAGAGGAGACTGAAGCTTTCTTT. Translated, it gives CASSLPRQGEETEAFF.

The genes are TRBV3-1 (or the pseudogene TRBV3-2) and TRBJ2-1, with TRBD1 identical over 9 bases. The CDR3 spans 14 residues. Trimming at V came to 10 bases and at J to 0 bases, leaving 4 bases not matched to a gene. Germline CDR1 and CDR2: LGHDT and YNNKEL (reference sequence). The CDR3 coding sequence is TGTGCCACAGGACAGGGGATCTCCTACAATGAGCAGTTCTTC. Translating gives CATGQGISYNEQFF.

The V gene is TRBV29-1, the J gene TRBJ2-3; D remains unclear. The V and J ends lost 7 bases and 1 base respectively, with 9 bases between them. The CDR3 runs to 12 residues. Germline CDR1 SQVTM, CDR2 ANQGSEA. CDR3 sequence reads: CSGDRGTDTQYF. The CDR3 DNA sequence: TGCAGCGGTGACCGAGGCACAGATACGCAGTATTTT.